These 26 T cell receptor beta chains share one sample of origin, sequenced in a study of monozygotic twins with inflammatory bowel disease. No DNA is given; TCRdb re-called the 5' RACE reads and lists each CDR3 protein once. Found here are roughly 300,000 distinct CDR3 sequences; the top ten clones hold more than 4.5%. The specimen was blood. All receptors come from a human donor with ulcerative colitis or Crohn's disease, or a healthy co-twin of an affected twin (not recorded which).

This chain joins TRBV7-9 and TRBJ1-4. The CDR3 runs 13 residues. Germline CDR1 SEHNR, CDR2 FQNEAQ (reference sequence). The CDR3 loop is CASSLSENEKLFF.

V gene TRBV20-1 combines with J gene TRBJ2-3. This CDR3 has 15 amino acids. CDR1 is DFQATT, CDR2 SNEGSKA, per germline (reference sequence). The CDR3 reads CSARDPGASTDTQYF.

V usage is TRBV18 and J usage is TRBJ2-6. Germline assignment: CDR1 KGHSH and CDR2 LQKENI. There are 15 residues in the CDR3. This chain's CDR3 is CASSPAISGANVLTF.

V gene TRBV4-3 combines with J gene TRBJ2-7; TCRdb selects TRBD1, and the lack of DNA leaves this call unchecked. Germline V CDR1 and CDR2: LGHNA, YSLEER. CDR3 length: 14 amino acids. This CDR3 reads CASSRTGDAYEQYF.

J is TRBJ2-3 and V is TRBV5-6; TCRdb gives TRBD1 as the D gene, but with no DNA this cannot be confirmed. CDR1 SGHDT and CDR2 YYEEEE come from the germline V gene. The CDR3 is 17 amino acids. Here the CDR3 reads CASSFRRTGLDPDTQYF.

The V call is TRBV3-1, the J call TRBJ2-3. Germline assignment: CDR1 LGHDT and CDR2 YNNKEL (reference sequence). The CDR3 is 13 amino acids. CDR3 sequence reads: CASSQHAEYTQYF.

The genes are TRBV12-3 or TRBV12-4 and TRBJ1-5; the TRBD1 assignment by TCRdb is unverifiable without DNA. The CDR3 has 15 residues. The chain's CDR3 is CASSRGTGRNQPQHF.

The chain is built from TRBV18 and TRBJ2-3; TCRdb calls TRBD1, which cannot be checked without DNA. Germline assignment: CDR1 KGHSH and CDR2 LQKENI. The CDR3 totals 16 residues. CDR3 sequence reads: CASSPRQVVTTDTQYF.

The chain recombines TRBV30 with TRBJ1-6. Germline CDR1 reads GTSNPN; CDR2 reads SVGIG (reference sequence). This CDR3 is built from 16 residues. The CDR3 here is CAWSSRAPRSNSPLHF. Full variable domain (missing parts from reference TRBV30 and TRBJ1-6): SQTIHQWPATLVQPVGSPLSLECTVEGTSNPNLYWYRQAAGRGLQLLFYSVGIGQISSEVPQNLSASRPQDRQFILSSKKLLLSDSGFYLCAWSSRAPRSNSPLHFGNGTRLTVT.

The chain is built from TRBV7-8 and TRBJ2-7; the D call from TCRdb, TRBD1, cannot be confirmed without DNA. The CDR3 extends over 14 amino acids. The germline gives CDR1 SGHVS, CDR2 FQNEAQ. CDR3: CASSEQVSLYEQYF.

The V gene is TRBV28, the J gene TRBJ2-2; TCRdb proposes TRBD1, but this gene call is untestable without DNA. The V gene's germline CDR1 is MDHEN and CDR2 SYDVKM. CDR3 length: 16 amino acids. CDR3 amino acids: CASSSAGTGGPGELFF.

The chain combines TRBV23-1 with TRBJ2-3; the D call from TCRdb, TRBD1, cannot be confirmed without DNA. TRBV23-1 is an open reading frame whose function is uncertain. The CDR3 loop spans 15 amino acids. CDR3 loop: CASSHSPGAPDSLYF.

This chain uses TRBV6-2 or TRBV6-3 with TRBJ2-1; TCRdb's D call of TRBD2 is untestable without DNA. CDR1 MNHEY and CDR2 SVGEGT come from the germline V gene. The CDR3 loop spans 16 amino acids. CDR3 region: CASSRPGLSSYNEQFF.

This rearrangement joins TRBV5-1 to TRBJ2-7; the D call of TRBD1 rests on TCRdb alone, since no DNA is present to check it. CDR3 length equals 15 residues. Germline CDR1 and CDR2: SGHRS and YFSETQ. The CDR3 loop is CASSLVWTASYEQYF.

The rearrangement joins TRBV10-3 to TRBJ1-2. The CDR3 is made up of 12 amino acids. CDR1 is ENHRY and CDR2 is SYGVKD in the germline V gene. The CDR3 sequence is CAISPTDYGYTF.

The chain has TRBV12-3 or TRBV12-4 and TRBJ2-1; TCRdb returns TRBD2, unconfirmable since there is no DNA. The CDR3 is made up of 14 amino acids. CDR3 residues: CASSLAMRAQQQFF.

The CDR3 here is CASSPPGPTYEQYF. V usage is TRBV28 and J usage is TRBJ2-7; the D call from TCRdb, TRBD1, cannot be confirmed without DNA. CDR3 length equals 14 residues. The V gene's germline CDR1 is MDHEN and CDR2 SYDVKM.

The CDR3: CASSYSLDYEQYF. The V gene is TRBV6-2 or TRBV6-3, the J gene TRBJ2-7. Germline V lookup: CDR1 MNHEY, CDR2 SVGEGT. The CDR3 has 13 residues.

V is TRBV19 and J is TRBJ2-7; TCRdb's D call, TRBD1, is unchecked because there is no DNA. The CDR3 runs 13 residues. Germline V lookup: CDR1 LNHDA, CDR2 SQIVND (reference sequence). The CDR3 spells CASRAQGTYEQYF.

CDR3: CASSVDRGPYEQYF. The chain joins TRBV9 to TRBJ2-7; TCRdb outputs TRBD1, but without DNA this stays unchecked. The V gene's germline CDR1 is SGDLS and CDR2 YYNGEE. This CDR3 is built from 14 residues.

This chain joins TRBV7-2 and TRBJ2-3; TCRdb's D call, TRBD1, is unchecked because there is no DNA. This CDR3 has 16 amino acids. Per the germline V gene, CDR1 is SGHTA and CDR2 is FQGNSA. CDR3 sequence: CASSVDRGAFPDTQYF.

The chain couples TRBV5-6 to TRBJ2-1; TCRdb's assignment of TRBD1 cannot be checked, as there is no DNA. This CDR3 has 18 residues. CDR1 is SGHDT and CDR2 is YYEEEE in the germline V gene. The CDR3 reads CASSCLPKTGGRVNEQFF. Using reference TRBV5-6 and TRBJ2-1 for the parts outside the CDR3, the full variable domain is DAGVTQSPTHLIKTRGQQVTLRCSPKSGHDTVSWYQQALGQGPQFIFQYYEEEERQRGNFPDRFSGHQFPNYSSELNVNALLLGDSALYLCASSCLPKTGGRVNEQFFGPGTRLTVL.

The chain links TRBV6-2 or TRBV6-3 to TRBJ2-1; TCRdb reports TRBD1, a call that lacks DNA to check it against. Germline V CDR1 and CDR2: MNHEY, SVGEGT. The CDR3 is 15 residues long. CDR3 residues: CASKSGGTIFNEQFF.

The chain joins TRBV12-3 or TRBV12-4 to TRBJ1-5. This CDR3 has 19 amino acids. The CDR3 sequence is CASSSPGSIFRVGGQPQHF.

V and J are TRBV27 and TRBJ2-7; TCRdb's D gene call, TRBD1, goes unchecked for lack of DNA. Germline CDR1 MNHEY, CDR2 SMNVEV (reference sequence). There are 13 residues in the CDR3. The CDR3: CASSRTGRDEQYF.

This sequence joins TRBV7-2 and TRBJ2-1; the TCRdb D gene call, TRBD1, has no DNA to confirm it. This CDR3 is 16 amino acids long. Germline CDR1 SGHTA, CDR2 FQGNSA. CDR3 loop: CASSARWGVTYNEQFF. Full variable domain (outside the CDR3, taken from reference TRBV7-2 and TRBJ2-1): GAGVSQSPSNKVTEKGKDVELRCDPISGHTALYWYRQSLGQGLEFLIYFQGNSAPDKSGLPSDRFSAERTGGSVSTLTIQRTQQEDSAVYLCASSARWGVTYNEQFFGPGTRLTVL.